A single sample gave rise to the 21 T cell receptor beta chains below, sequenced in a study of blood T cells in healthy people across ages. Through a sample-barcoded 5' primer and a J-beta primer mix, a second PCR was run for roughly 7 to 12 cycles. TCRdb passed the 5' RACE reads through MiXCR, listing each CDR3 protein once. The sample lists 1,800,000 or so distinct CDR3 sequences; about two fifths were seen once. What was sequenced was blood. The receptor source for this set is a human donor in good health.

This chain links TRBV6-5 with TRBJ1-2; 7 bases match TRBD1. With V trimmed by 4 bases and J by 9 bases, 8 bases remained unmatched. Germline CDR1 and CDR2: MNHEY and SVGAGI. The CDR3 runs to 13 residues. The CDR3 loop reads CASSSYRGLSYTF. CDR3 nucleotides: TGTGCCAGCAGTTCCTACAGGGGTTTAAGCTACACCTTC.

The rearrangement joins TRBV29-1 to TRBJ1-4, with D tentatively TRBD1 (6 bases). CDR3 size: 16 residues. The V end lost 3 bases, the J end lost 4 bases, and 18 bases lay between the germline ends. Per germline, CDR1 SQVTM and CDR2 ANQGSEA. The CDR3 DNA follows: TGCAGCGTTGATGGGGTTCCAGGGGCAATTAATGAAAAACTGTTTTTT. Translating gives CSVDGVPGAINEKLFF.

The CDR3 nucleotides are TGTGCCAGTAGTATTAAGGAGCAGAGGATAGTTCAGCCCCAGCATTTT. Protein: CASSIKEQRIVQPQHF. This sequence joins TRBV19 and TRBJ1-5; D uncertain. The ends were cut back, 3 bases at V and 6 bases at J, with 18 bases in the middle. Germline CDR1 is LNHDA and CDR2 is SQIVND (reference sequence). The CDR3 loop spans 16 amino acids.

Concerning this clonotype itself: One end of the junction varies from germline; a read error may be responsible. The CDR3 sequence: CASSLGDWAEIQYF. CDR3 DNA: TGTGCCAGCAGCTTAGGAGACTGGGCGGAGATCCAGTACTTC. This chain joins TRBV7-9 and TRBJ2-5; D is uncertain. This CDR3 is built from 14 residues. Germline V gene sequence: CDR1 SEHNR, CDR2 FQNEAQ (reference sequence).

The rearrangement uses TRBV7-8 and TRBJ2-2; 7 bases align to TRBD2. The germline gives CDR1 SGHVS, CDR2 FQNEAQ. The ends lost 4 bases at V and 5 bases at J; junction bases unmatched: 13. This CDR3 is built from 17 residues. CDR3 DNA sequence: TGTGCCAGCAGCTCTTACTTCCGGGGGGAACAAACCGGGGAGCTGTTTTTT. This gives the protein CASSSYFRGEQTGELFF.

The J gene is TRBJ2-7, the V gene TRBV7-2; TRBD1 is a possible D gene (5 bases). The CDR3 runs 16 residues. Between the trimmed V and J ends, which lost 2 bases and 7 bases, there was a span of 21 bases. Germline assignment: CDR1 SGHTA and CDR2 FQGNSA. The CDR3, as DNA: TGTGCCAGCAGCTTAAGGTCGTCAGGGCCCCCGTGGGAGCAGTACTTC. Translating gives CASSLRSSGPPWEQYF.

This clonotype was counted only a few times. The chain recombines TRBV5-4 with TRBJ2-5; a weak D match, TRBD2 (5 bases). In germline, CDR1 is SGHNT, CDR2 YYREEE (reference sequence). The CDR3 is 15 amino acids. Trimming stripped 6 bases from V and 2 bases from J, with 17 bases between. CDR3 amino acids: CASTPGAAFQETQYF. In DNA, the CDR3 is TGTGCCAGCACCCCTGGAGCGGCTTTTCAAGAGACCCAGTACTTC.

V usage is TRBV6-1 and J usage is TRBJ1-1, with D unresolved. V was clipped by 2 bases and J by 6 bases, with 7 bases between them. Germline V lookup: CDR1 MNHNS, CDR2 SASEGT. This CDR3 is 12 amino acids long. The CDR3 DNA reads TGTGCCAGCAGTGAAAACAGTCCTGAAGCTTTCTTT. Its translation: CASSENSPEAFF.

V is TRBV10-3 and J is TRBJ2-7, with D perhaps matching TRBD1 (6 bases). V was cut by 7 bases and J by 4 bases, with 17 bases left in between. The CDR3 loop spans 14 amino acids. From germline, CDR1 is ENHRY and CDR2 SYGVKD. The DNA of the CDR3 is TGTGCCATCAATCCTGCTGGACAGTCGTACGAGCAGTACTTC. Amino acids: CAINPAGQSYEQYF.

The chain carries TRBV6-2 or TRBV6-3 and TRBJ2-7; 11 bases align to TRBD1. Germline V CDR1 and CDR2: MNHEY, SVGEGT. The CDR3 covers 16 residues. The V and J ends lost 2 bases and 4 bases, in that order; junction bases with no gene match: 7. CDR3 in amino acids: CASSYASGTGGYEQYF. CDR3 DNA sequence: TGTGCCAGCAGTTACGCATCCGGGACAGGGGGATACGAGCAGTACTTC.

This clonotype was seen only a few times. The chain recombines TRBV20-1 with TRBJ2-3; TRBD2 matches at 12 bases. Per germline, CDR1 DFQATT and CDR2 SNEGSKA (reference sequence). CDR3 length: 14 residues. V was pared by 3 bases and J by 14 bases, with 12 bases of the junction left unmatched. The CDR3: CSASPTSGGRYSYF. The CDR3, as DNA: TGCAGTGCTAGCCCGACTAGCGGGGGCCGATACTCGTATTTT.

The chain couples TRBV4-3 to TRBJ2-1; TRBD2 aligns across 9 bases. The trim removed 3 bases at V and 13 bases at J, leaving 13 bases unmatched. Germline V gene data show CDR1 as LGHNA and CDR2 as YSLEER. The CDR3 loop spans 15 amino acids. This CDR3 reads CASSHELASGDYQFF. The CDR3 DNA sequence: TGCGCCAGCAGCCATGAATTGGCTAGCGGGGACTATCAGTTCTTC.

This clonotype was seen a few times. V gene TRBV9 combines with J gene TRBJ1-1; D is unresolved. The CDR3 totals 15 residues. Between the trimmed V and J ends, which lost 0 bases and 0 bases, there was a span of 9 bases. Germline V gene sequence: CDR1 SGDLS, CDR2 YYNGEE. The CDR3 DNA follows: TGTGCCAGCAGCGTAGCGGGTTTCATGAACACTGAAGCTTTCTTT. Residues: CASSVAGFMNTEAFF.

The gene calls are TRBV7-2 and TRBJ2-7; D unresolved. Trimming left V 4 bases short and J 3 bases short, with 10 bases between. The CDR3 consists of 13 residues. The V gene's germline CDR1 is SGHTA and CDR2 FQGNSA. CDR3: CASSWERDYEQYF. CDR3 coding DNA: TGTGCCAGCAGCTGGGAAAGGGACTACGAGCAGTACTTC.

The V call is TRBV12-3 or TRBV12-4, the J call TRBJ2-1; D uncertain. The CDR3 consists of 15 residues. Trimming stripped 5 bases from V and 9 bases from J, with 20 bases between. The DNA for the CDR3 is TGTGCCAGCAGTCATAACAACGTGGGCAATGGTGAGCAGTTCTTC. As protein: CASSHNNVGNGEQFF.

V usage is TRBV29-1 and J usage is TRBJ1-4; D is perhaps TRBD1 (6 bases). Germline CDR1 SQVTM, CDR2 ANQGSEA. With 4 bases removed from V and 7 bases from J, the gap between germline ends came to 13 bases. CDR3 size: 13 residues. CDR3 coding DNA: TGCAGCGTTGTGGCAGGGGATGGTGAAAAACTGTTTTTT. This encodes CSVVAGDGEKLFF.

The V call is TRBV10-3, the J call TRBJ2-7; 7 bases map to TRBD1. V gave up 0 bases and J gave up 4 bases; unmatched junction bases: 0. The germline CDR1 and CDR2 sequences are ENHRY and SYGVKD. The CDR3 sequence is 13 residues long. The CDR3 spells CAISESTGYEQYF. The CDR3 bases are TGTGCCATCAGTGAGTCGACAGGGTACGAGCAGTACTTC.

This clonotype was observed a few times. The chain recombines TRBV3-1 with TRBJ2-1; 8 nucleotides line up with TRBD1. This CDR3 spans 16 amino acids. The V segment lost 0 bases and the J segment 1 base; nucleotides outside the gene matches: 2. Germline V lookup: CDR1 LGHDT, CDR2 YNNKEL (reference sequence). The DNA of the CDR3 is TGTGCCAGCAGCCAAGAAGGACAGGGTTCCTACAATGAGCAGTTCTTC. It is translated as CASSQEGQGSYNEQFF.

For the CDR3, the DNA is TGTGCCATCAGTCAAGACAGGGATAACACTGAAGCTTTCTTT. It is translated as CAISQDRDNTEAFF. This chain uses TRBV10-3 with TRBJ1-1, with TRBD1 matching over 7 bases. The junction had 5 bases not matched to a gene; V was cut back by 5 bases and J by 2 bases. CDR3 length equals 14 residues. CDR1 and CDR2 from the germline V gene are ENHRY and SYGVKD.

The genes are TRBV20-1 and TRBJ1-1; TRBD1 agrees at 12 bases. V trimming: 4 bases; J trimming: 7 bases; junction bases outside the gene matches: 10. The CDR3 runs 15 residues. Looked up from germline, CDR1 is DFQATT and CDR2 is SNEGSKA (reference sequence). The CDR3 DNA is TGCAGTGCTAAAAAGGCCGGGACAGGGGGCCTTGAAGCTTTCTTT. It is translated as CSAKKAGTGGLEAFF.

The chain employs TRBV6-2 or TRBV6-3 and TRBJ1-1, with D perhaps TRBD1 (6 bases). The CDR3 is made up of 13 amino acids. Trimming took off 5 bases at V and 2 bases at J, with 9 bases between the two ends. Germline CDR1 is MNHEY and CDR2 is SVGEGT. The CDR3 DNA reads TGTGCCAGCAGTAAGGGGGAAAACACTGAAGCTTTCTTT. Translating gives CASSKGENTEAFF.